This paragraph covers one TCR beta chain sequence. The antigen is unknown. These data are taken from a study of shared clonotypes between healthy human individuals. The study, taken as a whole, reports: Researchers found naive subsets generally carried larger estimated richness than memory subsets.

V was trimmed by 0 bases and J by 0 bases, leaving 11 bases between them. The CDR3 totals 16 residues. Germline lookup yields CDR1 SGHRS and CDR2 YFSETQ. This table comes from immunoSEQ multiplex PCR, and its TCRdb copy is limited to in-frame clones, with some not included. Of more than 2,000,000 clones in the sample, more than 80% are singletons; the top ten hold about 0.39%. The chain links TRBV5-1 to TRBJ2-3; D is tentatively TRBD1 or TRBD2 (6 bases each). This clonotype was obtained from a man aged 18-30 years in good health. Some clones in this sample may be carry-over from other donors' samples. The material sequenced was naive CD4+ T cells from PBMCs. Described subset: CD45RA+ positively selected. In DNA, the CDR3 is TGCGCCAGCAGCTTGGCGGGGGCGTCTAGCACAGATACGCAGTATTTT. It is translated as CASSLAGASSTDTQYF.